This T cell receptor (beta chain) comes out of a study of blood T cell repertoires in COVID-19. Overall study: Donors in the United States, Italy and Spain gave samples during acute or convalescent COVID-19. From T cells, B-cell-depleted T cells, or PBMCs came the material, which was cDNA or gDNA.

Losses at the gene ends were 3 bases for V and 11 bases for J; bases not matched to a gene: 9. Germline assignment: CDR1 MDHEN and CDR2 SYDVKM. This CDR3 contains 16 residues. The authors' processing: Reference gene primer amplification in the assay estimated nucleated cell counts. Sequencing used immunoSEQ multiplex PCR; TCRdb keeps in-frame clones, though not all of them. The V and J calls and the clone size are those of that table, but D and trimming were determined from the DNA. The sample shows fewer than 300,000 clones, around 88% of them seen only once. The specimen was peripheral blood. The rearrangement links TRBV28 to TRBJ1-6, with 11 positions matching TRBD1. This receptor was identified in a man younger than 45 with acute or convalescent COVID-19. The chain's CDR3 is CASSFRGQGAMTPLHF. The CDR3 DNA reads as TGTGCCAGCAGTTTCCGTGGACAGGGGGCTATGACACCCCTCCACTTT. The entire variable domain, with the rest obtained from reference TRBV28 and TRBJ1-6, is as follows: DVKVTQSSRYLVKRTGEKVFLECVQDMDHENMFWYRQDPGLGLRLIYFSYDVKMKEKGDIPEGYSVSREKKERFSLILESASTNQTSMYLCASSFRGQGAMTPLHFGNGTRLTVT.